The 14 T cell receptor beta chains presented below share a single source sample, sequenced in a study of PD-1 blockade in classical Hodgkin lymphoma (dated by TCRdb to about 2020). Per the publication, the time point label means: cycle 4 day 1 (C4D1), after five to seven weeks of nivolumab. Relapse after autologous stem cell transplantation had occurred in all trial patients, and cohorts A, B and C were distinguished by prior brentuximab vedotin exposure. The method behind the library was the immunoSEQ multiplex PCR assay. As stored in TCRdb, this immuneACCESS dataset retains in-frame rearrangements with V and J assigned. A fraction of the clones does not appear; measured against another copy, unresolved V genes explain less than half of the discrepancy, and the remainder lacks a known reason. The sample table holds approximately 96,000 clones, of which roughly 91% were seen once. Jointly, the top ten make up just under 2% of the sample.

Sequenced material: peripheral blood mononuclear cells (PBMCs), taken before the fourth cycle of nivolumab. The receptors here all came from a human donor with classical Hodgkin lymphoma.

The V and J genes are TRBV5-1 and TRBJ1-1; D is possibly TRBD1 (6 bases). V lost 7 bases to trimming and J lost 1 base, with 11 bases between them. The CDR3 is 13 residues long. Looked up from germline, CDR1 is SGHRS and CDR2 is YFSETQ. The CDR3, as DNA: TGCGCCAGCGGGGACACCAGGAACACTGAAGCTTTCTTT. Protein: CASGDTRNTEAFF.

The V gene is TRBV7-2, the J gene TRBJ2-7; 7 positions agree with TRBD1. The germline CDR1 and CDR2 sequences are SGHTA and FQGNSA. The CDR3 sequence is 15 residues long. Trimming took 5 bases from V and 0 from J; bases not matched to a gene: 7. CDR3 residues: CASSLVTGTSYEQYF. The DNA of the CDR3 is TGTGCCAGCAGCCTAGTGACAGGGACCTCCTACGAGCAGTACTTC.

The V call is TRBV5-1, the J call TRBJ1-1; the D gene is possibly TRBD1 (5 bases). This CDR3 is 13 amino acids long. Per germline, CDR1 SGHRS and CDR2 YFSETQ. With 0 bases removed from V and 3 bases from J, the gap between germline ends came to 6 bases. CDR3 bases: TGCGCCAGCAGCTTGGCCAGGGACACTGAAGCTTTCTTT. Protein product: CASSLARDTEAFF.

The table lists this clone with a count of one. The chain employs TRBV5-1 and TRBJ2-5, with 7 bases aligning to TRBD1. CDR3 length: 17 residues. Germline V lookup: CDR1 SGHRS, CDR2 YFSETQ. The junction had 14 bases not matched to a gene; V was cut back by 4 bases and J by 2 bases. CDR3 in DNA: TGCGCCAGCAGCCAACGACAGGGAAACGATCTTCAAGAGACCCAGTACTTC. Protein sequence: CASSQRQGNDLQETQYF.

This chain connects TRBV11-2 to TRBJ1-1; D is unclear. The CDR3 sequence is 15 residues long. In germline, CDR1 is SGHAT, CDR2 FQNNGV. With 1 base removed from V and 1 base from J, the gap between germline ends came to 10 bases. The CDR3 sequence: CASSLVRHSNTEAFF. The CDR3, as DNA: TGTGCCAGCAGCTTAGTAAGACACTCGAACACTGAAGCTTTCTTT.

The chain employs TRBV30 and TRBJ1-5; D not resolved. The CDR3 has 13 amino acids. V gave up 4 bases and J gave up 0 bases, with 7 bases separating them. Germline-derived CDR1 and CDR2 are GTSNPN and SVGIG (reference sequence). The CDR3 region is CAWTQNSNQPQHF. The CDR3 region has the DNA TGTGCCTGGACCCAGAATAGCAATCAGCCCCAGCATTTT.

This rearrangement joins TRBV7-8 to TRBJ2-7, with D perhaps matching TRBD1 or TRBD2 (5 bases each). The V end lost 5 bases, the J end lost 0 bases, and 8 bases lay between the germline ends. Germline assignment: CDR1 SGHVS and CDR2 FQNEAQ. This CDR3 is built from 13 residues. The CDR3 reads CASSDGASYEQYF. CDR3 DNA: TGTGCCAGCAGCGACGGGGCCTCCTACGAGCAGTACTTC.

Worth noting for this clone: The germline gene is not matched at one end of the junction; a read error may be the cause. The CDR3 is CASSLSPGTPNSPLHF. The CDR3 nucleotides read TGTGCCAGCAGTTTATCGCCAGGTACTCCTAATTCGCCCCTCCACTTT. V gene TRBV27 combines with J gene TRBJ1-6; D is unresolved. CDR1 and CDR2 (germline): MNHEY, SMNVEV (reference sequence). This CDR3 region has 16 residues.

V gene TRBV5-1 combines with J gene TRBJ2-2; TRBD1 or TRBD2 may be the D gene (5 bases each). This CDR3 has 20 residues. Germline V gene sequence: CDR1 SGHRS, CDR2 YFSETQ. The V end was cut by 1 base, the J end by 6 bases, with 28 bases between. CDR3 sequence reads: CASSLSGVWTVEFRAGELFF. CDR3 nucleotides: TGCGCCAGCAGCTTGTCCGGGGTCTGGACGGTCGAGTTCAGGGCCGGGGAGCTGTTTTTT.

In the case of this clone: A read error may account for a junction end that differs from germline. The rearrangement links TRBV6-5 to TRBJ2-5; no clear D. The CDR3 sequence is 11 residues long. CDR1 is MNHEY and CDR2 is SVGAGI in the germline V gene. For the CDR3, the DNA is TGTGCCAGCAGGACCCAGGAGATCCAGTACTTC. It specifies CASRTQEIQYF.

This chain uses TRBV28 with TRBJ1-4; no clear D. Trimming took off 8 bases at V and 4 bases at J, with 11 bases between the two ends. The CDR3 spans 13 residues. CDR1 and CDR2 (germline): MDHEN, SYDVKM. The CDR3 bases are TGTGCCAGCGCTTGGAGACTTAATGAAAAACTGTTTTTT. It yields the protein CASAWRLNEKLFF.

V is TRBV15 and J is TRBJ2-1, with TRBD1 matching 10 bases. Germline lookup yields CDR1 LNHNV and CDR2 YYDKDF (reference sequence). The CDR3 consists of 17 residues. J was trimmed by 4 bases and V by 5 bases; bases with no gene match: 11. CDR3 sequence reads: CATSGRDRGHLYNEQFF. The CDR3 DNA reads as TGTGCCACCAGCGGTCGGGACAGGGGACACTTGTACAATGAGCAGTTCTTC. The full variable domain, rest sourced from reference TRBV15 and TRBJ2-1, is DAMVIQNPRYQVTQFGKPVTLSCSQTLNHNVMYWYQQKSSQAPKLLFHYYDKDFNNEADTPDNFQSRRPNTSFCFLDIRSPGLGDTAMYLCATSGRDRGHLYNEQFFGPGTRLTVL.

This clone appeared once. The chain carries TRBV9 and TRBJ2-5; 8 positions agree with TRBD2. The J segment lost 5 bases and the V segment lost 2 bases, leaving 8 bases of the junction unmatched. The CDR3 contains 15 residues. Germline V CDR1 and CDR2: SGDLS, YYNGEE. CDR3 nucleotides: TGTGCCAGCAGCGTTAGCGGGACACGGAGGGAGACCCAGTACTTC. It codes for CASSVSGTRRETQYF.

The chain uses TRBV7-9 and TRBJ2-3; 8 nucleotides line up with TRBD1. V was clipped by 5 bases and J by 9 bases; unmatched bases: 13. The CDR3 covers 15 residues. Germline-derived CDR1 and CDR2 are SEHNR and FQNEAQ (reference sequence). The CDR3 DNA reads TGTGCCAGCAGCCCCACGGGACAGGCGCTTGGGACGCAGTATTTT. Its protein product is CASSPTGQALGTQYF. Based on the CDR3 plus reference TRBV7-9 and TRBJ2-3, the full variable domain is DTGVSQNPRHKITKRGQNVTFRCDPISEHNRLYWYRQTLGQGPEFLTYFQNEAQLEKSRLLSDRFSAERPKGSFSTLEIQRTEQGDSAMYLCASSPTGQALGTQYFGPGTRLTVL.